This T cell receptor (beta chain) derives from a study of beta chain features in type 1 diabetes. Whole-study context: In age, gender and cell yields, patients were similar to healthy donors.

About this clone: Its antigen is not identified.

Study results and caveats: Moderate yet significant TCRB CDR3 shortening was seen in Type 1 diabetes patients in all four CD4+ subsets. VDJ junctions from type 1 diabetes patients carried fewer insertions and larger deletions.

Every bit of the isolated RNA underwent reverse transcription, so sequencing read expressed TCRB transcripts. Some clones are missing from TCRdb's copy, which holds only in-frame ones; the method was immunoSEQ multiplex PCR. The sample includes 350,000 or so clones, 15% to 20% seen only once; the top ten take roughly 0.045%. CD4+ cells of the naive, central memory, regulatory and stem cell-like memory types were sorted via CD45RO/CCR7/CD25/CD127/CD95/CD27. Trimming took off 5 bases at V and 3 bases at J, with 8 bases between the two ends. The germline CDR1 and CDR2 sequences are SGHNT and YENEEA. The CDR3 extends over 12 amino acids.

The chain employs TRBV11-3 and TRBJ2-7, with D hard to call. The TCR was taken from a woman aged 18-29 years in good health. Material: naive CD4+ T cells from blood. DNA of the CDR3: TGTGCCAGCAGCCCGAACGGCTACGAGCAGTACTTC. Its protein product is CASSPNGYEQYF. Using reference TRBV11-3 and TRBJ2-7 for the parts outside the CDR3, the full variable domain is EAGVVQSPRYKIIEKKQPVAFWCNPISGHNTLYWYLQNLGQGPELLIRYENEEAVDDSQLPKDRFSAERLKGVDSTLKIQPAELGDSAVYLCASSPNGYEQYFGPGTRLTVT.